This is a list of T cell receptor beta chains from one sample in a study of CD8 T cells in Susac syndrome. Each CDR3 protein is one row after TCRdb ran MiXCR on the immunoSEQ multiplex PCR reads. The data hold about 430,000 distinct CDR3 sequences, with more than 80% observed a single time. Sequenced input: CD8+ T cells from PBMCs. These receptors came from a human donor with multiple sclerosis. CDR3s include the opening cysteine and the closing phenylalanine or tryptophan. A D gene is named only where the DNA matches it firmly. Some rows mark clone size as missing; the rest say once, few, many or name a class of expanded clone.

D gene,J gene,clone size,V gene,CDR3 DNA,CDR3 protein
NA,TRBJ1-1,once,TRBV2,TGTGCCAGCAGTGAAGAACCAATGAACACTGAAGCTTTCTTT,CASSEEPMNTEAFF
NA,TRBJ2-1,NA,TRBV19,TGTGCCAGTTCCCTCGGGGGTATTGGGAATGAGCAGTTCTTC,CASSLGGIGNEQFF
TRBD1,TRBJ1-2,NA,TRBV10-3,TGTGCCATCAGTGAGTCGGGACAGGGGGTCGGTATTCCCTATGGCTACACCTTC,CAISESGQGVGIPYGYTF
NA,TRBJ1-4,NA,TRBV20-1,TGCAGTGCTAGAGATGTTTATGAGGGTTTGGTAAAACTGTTTTTT,CSARDVYEGLVKLFF
NA,TRBJ2-5,NA,TRBV7-8,TGTGCCAGCGCTTCCCCAAGGACTCGAGAAGAGACCCAGTACTTC,CASASPRTREETQYF
NA,TRBJ2-7,NA,TRBV5-6,TGTGCCAGCAGCTTCGGCAGCCGCGAGCAGTACTTC,CASSFGSREQYF
NA,TRBJ2-7,few,TRBV28,TGTGCCACCCAAGCCATATACGAGCAGTACTTC,CATQAIYEQYF
NA,TRBJ2-5,NA,TRBV6-1,TGTGCCAGCAGCCTCCCGGGGGCGGCTAGGGAGACCCAGTACTTC,CASSLPGAARETQYF
NA,TRBJ2-1,NA,TRBV5-1,TGCGCCAGCAGGCCTTCTGGGCGTTACAATGAGCAGTTCTTC,CASRPSGRYNEQFF
NA,TRBJ2-2,NA,TRBV18,TGTGCCAGCTCACCAGAGGAGAGGGCGAACACCGGGGAGCTGTTTTTT,CASSPEERANTGELFF
NA,TRBJ2-5,NA,TRBV19,TGTGCCAGTAGTATAGAGTGGGCAGAGACCCAGTACTTC,CASSIEWAETQYF
NA,TRBJ2-7,NA,TRBV27,TGTGCCAGCAGCGAGGGGTTCGAGCAGTACTTC,CASSEGFEQYF
NA,TRBJ2-7,NA,TRBV5-4,TGTGCCAGCAGCCCCGATTCGGGATACGAGCAGTACTTC,CASSPDSGYEQYF
NA,TRBJ1-2,once,TRBV20-1,TGCAGTGCTAGTAACAGGGAGAACTATGGCTACACCTTC,CSASNRENYGYTF
NA,TRBJ2-4,NA,TRBV12-3/TRBV12-4,TGTGCCATCTGTCCGGAGGGGGAAAACATTCAGTACTTC,CAICPEGENIQYF
NA,TRBJ2-5,many,TRBV11-2,TGTGCCAGCAGCTCCCAAGAGACCCAGTACTTC,CASSSQETQYF
NA,TRBJ2-7,NA,TRBV9,TGTGCCAGCAGCGTGACAGCCTACGAGCAGTACTTC,CASSVTAYEQYF
TRBD2,TRBJ2-2,NA,TRBV7-2,TGTGCCAGCAGCTTAGGCCCGCCGGGAGGCGGCACCGGGGAGCTGTTTTTT,CASSLGPPGGGTGELFF